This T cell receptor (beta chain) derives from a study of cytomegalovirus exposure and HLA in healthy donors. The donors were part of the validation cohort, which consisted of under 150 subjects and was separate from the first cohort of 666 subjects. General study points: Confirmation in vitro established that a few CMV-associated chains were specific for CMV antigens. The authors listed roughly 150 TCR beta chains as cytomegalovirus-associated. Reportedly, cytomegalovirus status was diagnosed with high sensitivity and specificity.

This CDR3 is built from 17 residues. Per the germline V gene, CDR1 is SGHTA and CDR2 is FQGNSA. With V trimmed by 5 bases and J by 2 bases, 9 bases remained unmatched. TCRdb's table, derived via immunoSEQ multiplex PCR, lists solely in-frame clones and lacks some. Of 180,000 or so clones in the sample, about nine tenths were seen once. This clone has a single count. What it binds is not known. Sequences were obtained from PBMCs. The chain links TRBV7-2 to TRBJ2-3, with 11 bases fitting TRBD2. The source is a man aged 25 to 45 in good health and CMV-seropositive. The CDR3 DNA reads TGTGCCAGCAGCCACCGGCCTAGCGGGGGGTTCACAGATACGCAGTATTTT. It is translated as CASSHRPSGGFTDTQYF.